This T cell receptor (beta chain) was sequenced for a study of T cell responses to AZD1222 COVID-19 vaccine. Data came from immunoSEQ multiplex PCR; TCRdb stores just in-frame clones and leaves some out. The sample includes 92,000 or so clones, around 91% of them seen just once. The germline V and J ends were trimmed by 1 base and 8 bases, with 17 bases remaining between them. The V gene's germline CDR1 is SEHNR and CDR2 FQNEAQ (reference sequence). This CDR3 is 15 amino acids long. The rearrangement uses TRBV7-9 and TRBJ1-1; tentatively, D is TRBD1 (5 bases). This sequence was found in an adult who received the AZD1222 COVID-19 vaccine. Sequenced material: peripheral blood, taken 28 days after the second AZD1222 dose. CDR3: CASSLGYLGEGEAFF. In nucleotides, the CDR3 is TGTGCCAGCAGCTTAGGATACTTAGGGGAGGGGGAAGCTTTCTTT.